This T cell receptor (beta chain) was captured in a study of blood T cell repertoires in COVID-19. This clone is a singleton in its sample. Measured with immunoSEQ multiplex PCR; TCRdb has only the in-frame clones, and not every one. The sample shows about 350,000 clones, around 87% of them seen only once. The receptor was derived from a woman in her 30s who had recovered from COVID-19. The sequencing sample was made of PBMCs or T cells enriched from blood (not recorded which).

The CDR3 here is CASRERGNYGYTF. The CDR3 DNA is TGTGCCAGCAGGGAACGCGGAAACTATGGCTACACCTTC. This sequence joins TRBV12-3 or TRBV12-4 and TRBJ1-2; D gene unclear. CDR3 length equals 13 residues. V lost 6 bases to trimming and J lost 2 bases, with 10 bases between them.